Shown below are 30 T cell receptor beta chains from a single sample sequenced in a study of shared clonotypes between healthy human individuals. The table came from immunoSEQ multiplex PCR; TCRdb's copy has only in-frame clones and leaves some out. The data contain 2 million to 2.5 million clones, roughly 94% of them singletons. The specimen was naive CD4+ T cells sorted from blood. Stated subset: CD45RA+ positively selected. These receptors were obtained from a man aged 18 to 30 in good health.

The CDR3 DNA is TGTGCTAGTGGTTTGGTATGGGGCGGGCCTACCTCTGGGGCCAACGTCCTGACTTTC. This gives the protein CASGLVWGGPTSGANVLTF. V gene TRBV12-5 combines with J gene TRBJ2-6; D possibly matches TRBD1 or TRBD2 (5 bases each). CDR1 LGHNT and CDR2 FRNRAP come from the germline V gene. V lost 0 bases and J 0 bases, leaving 15 bases between the germline ends. The CDR3 contains 19 residues.

The genes are TRBV9 and TRBJ2-6; D is undetermined. Trimming removed 4 bases at V and 0 bases at J, with 14 bases between. Germline V lookup: CDR1 SGDLS, CDR2 YYNGEE. The CDR3 runs 17 residues. This CDR3 reads CASSRTMPNSGANVLTF. The CDR3 DNA follows: TGTGCCAGCAGCAGAACGATGCCCAACTCTGGGGCCAACGTCCTGACTTTC.

The rearrangement uses TRBV6-1 and TRBJ1-2; TRBD1 might be the D (5 bases). Trimming shortened V by 4 bases and J by 4 bases, and 22 bases separated the two germline ends. The germline CDR1 and CDR2 sequences are MNHNS and SASEGT. This CDR3 is 17 amino acids long. The CDR3 protein is CASSGEKGPGPGYGYTF. The DNA for the CDR3 is TGTGCCAGCAGTGGGGAAAAGGGACCGGGTCCTGGCTATGGCTACACCTTC.

This sequence joins TRBV29-1 and TRBJ1-3; D is unresolved. The CDR3 runs to 13 residues. Germline V lookup: CDR1 SQVTM, CDR2 ANQGSEA. Trimming left V 3 bases short and J 7 bases short, with 13 bases between. The CDR3 sequence is CSVDLLTANTIYF. DNA of the CDR3: TGCAGCGTTGACCTCCTTACGGCGAACACCATATATTTT. Supplemented by reference TRBV29-1 and TRBJ1-3, the full variable domain reads SAVISQKPSRDICQRGTSLTIQCQVDSQVTMMFWYRQQPGQSLTLIATANQGSEATYESGFVIDKFPISRPNLTFSTLTVSNMSPEDSSIYLCSVDLLTANTIYFGEGSWLTVV.

The rearrangement uses TRBV7-3 and TRBJ1-2, with 8 bases that match TRBD1. The CDR3 spans 16 residues. Germline loops: CDR1 SGHTA, CDR2 FQGTGA. V lost 2 bases and J lost 6; bases outside the gene matches: 11. Here the CDR3 reads CASSLARGQGRNGYTF. The CDR3 DNA follows: TGTGCCAGCAGCTTAGCCCGAGGACAGGGCCGCAATGGCTACACCTTC.

The chain recombines TRBV6-4 with TRBJ2-7; maybe TRBD2 (7 bases). Looked up from germline, CDR1 is MRHNA and CDR2 is SNTAGT. There are 14 residues in the CDR3. With 11 bases removed from V and 9 bases from J, the gap between germline ends came to 26 bases. CDR3 sequence (DNA): TGTGCCCACAGGGCCCAGCGGGGCCTCCAGGGGCAGTACTTC. Encoded protein: CAHRAQRGLQGQYF.

The V call is TRBV30, the J call TRBJ2-5, with 11 bases aligning to TRBD2. Germline V lookup: CDR1 GTSNPN, CDR2 SVGIG (reference sequence). V was pared by 2 bases and J by 5 bases, with 4 bases of the junction left unmatched. The CDR3 totals 14 residues. The CDR3 is CAWSLAGGPETQYF. For the CDR3, the DNA is TGTGCCTGGAGTTTAGCGGGAGGGCCCGAGACCCAGTACTTC.

The rearrangement uses TRBV6-1 and TRBJ2-5; D ambiguous. Germline lookup yields CDR1 MNHNS and CDR2 SASEGT. Between the trimmed V and J ends, which lost 4 bases and 3 bases, there was a span of 18 bases. The CDR3 spans 16 residues. This chain's CDR3 is CASSVGASPRKETQYF. The CDR3 DNA follows: TGTGCCAGCAGTGTCGGAGCTTCTCCGCGGAAAGAGACCCAGTACTTC.

Note on this clone: The sample contains more than one DNA sequence encoding this CDR3. The chain is built from TRBV28 and TRBJ2-7; D perhaps matches TRBD1 (6 bases). CDR3 length equals 15 residues. Germline values: CDR1 MDHEN, CDR2 SYDVKM. V lost 2 bases, J lost 2 bases, and 13 bases lay in between. DNA of the CDR3: TGTGCCAGCAGTTTACTGGCAGGGGTTGCCTACGAGCAGTACTTC. Translating gives CASSLLAGVAYEQYF.

The chain carries TRBV6-5 and TRBJ2-5; possible D gene TRBD2, 6 bases. CDR1 MNHEY and CDR2 SVGAGI come from the germline V gene. The CDR3 extends over 13 amino acids. Deletions cut 11 bases from V and 5 bases from J, with 18 bases between. The DNA of the CDR3 is TGTGCCTTAACGGGTAGGGAGGAGGAGACCCAGTACTTC. Its translation is CALTGREEETQYF.

The V gene is TRBV19, the J gene TRBJ1-5; 7 bases align to TRBD1. The V segment lost 7 bases and the J segment 0 bases; nucleotides outside the gene matches: 18. Germline lookup yields CDR1 LNHDA and CDR2 SQIVND (reference sequence). The CDR3 has 19 residues. CDR3 sequence (DNA): TGTGCCAGTATGGATGGTAGGGGACAGCGAGTCTATAGCAATCAGCCCCAGCATTTT. Amino acids: CASMDGRGQRVYSNQPQHF.

The V gene is TRBV5-6, the J gene TRBJ1-6, with TRBD1 as a possible D gene (5 bases). The CDR3 contains 17 residues. The ends were cut back, 3 bases at V and 0 bases at J, with 13 bases in the middle. The germline gives CDR1 SGHDT, CDR2 YYEEEE. CDR3 in amino acids: CASSSSGRSSYNSPLHF. The CDR3 nucleotides are TGTGCCAGCAGCTCATCGGGACGTAGCTCCTATAATTCACCCCTCCACTTT. Full variable domain (rest looked up from reference TRBV5-6 and TRBJ1-6): DAGVTQSPTHLIKTRGQQVTLRCSPKSGHDTVSWYQQALGQGPQFIFQYYEEEERQRGNFPDRFSGHQFPNYSSELNVNALLLGDSALYLCASSSSGRSSYNSPLHFGNGTRLTVT.

The genes are TRBV2 and TRBJ2-3; D possibly matches TRBD1 or TRBD2 (6 bases each). Per germline, CDR1 SNHLY and CDR2 FYNNEI. This CDR3 region has 15 residues. The V gene lost 5 bases and the J gene lost 5 bases, with 17 bases spanning the gap. Here the CDR3 DNA reads TGTGCCAGCAGTCCCTTACTCGGGGGCCTAGATACGCAGTATTTT. It codes for CASSPLLGGLDTQYF.

The chain carries TRBV5-6 and TRBJ2-5; 10 bases match TRBD2. The CDR3 has 16 amino acids. Germline V gene sequence: CDR1 SGHDT, CDR2 YYEEEE. V was pared by 1 base and J by 1 base, with 4 bases of the junction left unmatched. The CDR3 nucleotides read TGTGCCAGCAGCTTGTGGACTAGCGGTTCCCAAGAGACCCAGTACTTC. Its translation is CASSLWTSGSQETQYF.

CDR3 in DNA: TGTGCCATCGGGGGGGAGAACACCGGGGAGCTGTTTTTT. Translating gives CAIGGENTGELFF. The V call is TRBV10-3, the J call TRBJ2-2; the match to TRBD2 covers 7 bases. The CDR3 sequence is 13 residues long. The J segment lost 1 base and the V segment lost 8 bases, leaving 1 base of the junction unmatched. CDR1 and CDR2 from the germline V gene are ENHRY and SYGVKD.

This clone has just one count. The chain has TRBV7-6 and TRBJ1-4; a possible D gene is TRBD1 (5 bases). CDR1 is SGHVS and CDR2 is FNYEAQ in the germline V gene. The CDR3 totals 16 residues. V shed 3 bases and J shed 4 bases, with 15 bases lying between them. CDR3 residues: CASSLDQEGINEKLFF. CDR3 DNA sequence: TGTGCCAGCAGCTTGGATCAGGAGGGGATTAATGAAAAACTGTTTTTT.

The chain combines TRBV4-1 with TRBJ1-5, with D possibly matching TRBD1 (5 bases). CDR3 length: 18 amino acids. Between the trimmed V and J ends, which lost 1 base and 4 bases, there was a span of 20 bases. Per the germline V gene, CDR1 is MGHRA and CDR2 is YSYEKL. This CDR3 is CASSQGGENYQGNQPQHF. Here the CDR3 DNA reads TGCGCCAGCAGCCAAGGGGGGGAGAATTACCAAGGGAATCAGCCCCAGCATTTT.

The chain employs TRBV11-2 and TRBJ2-3, with TRBD1 identical over 9 bases. Looked up from germline, CDR1 is SGHAT and CDR2 is FQNNGV. The J segment lost 4 bases and the V segment lost 3 bases, leaving 5 bases of the junction unmatched. CDR3 length equals 15 residues. The CDR3 sequence is CASSFTGGEADTQYF. The CDR3 coding sequence is TGTGCCAGCAGCTTCACAGGGGGCGAGGCAGATACGCAGTATTTT.

The CDR3 loop reads CAWRQENQPQHF. CDR3 sequence (DNA): TGTGCCTGGAGACAGGAGAATCAGCCCCAGCATTTT. J is TRBJ1-5 and V is TRBV30, with a possible D match to TRBD1 (5 bases). This CDR3 comprises 12 residues. Germline loops: CDR1 GTSNPN, CDR2 SVGIG (reference sequence). V gave up 3 bases and J gave up 4 bases, with 7 bases separating them.

This sequence joins TRBV9 and TRBJ1-5; 7 bases match TRBD1. J gave up 14 bases and V 0 bases, and 8 bases lay outside the gene matches. Looked up from germline, CDR1 is SGDLS and CDR2 is YYNGEE. CDR3 length: 13 residues. CDR3 DNA: TGTGCCAGCAGCGTAGGTGAGACAGGGCCGAAGCATTTT. Protein: CASSVGETGPKHF.

As regards this clone: The same CDR3 arises from other DNA sequences in this sample as well. This sequence joins TRBV30 and TRBJ1-3; D is perhaps TRBD1 (5 bases). This CDR3 has 15 residues. V lost 0 bases, J lost 0 bases, and 9 bases lay in between. Germline V gene data show CDR1 as GTSNPN and CDR2 as SVGIG (reference sequence). CDR3 bases: TGTGCCTGGAGTGTTGGTGGGGGCTCTGGAAACACCATATATTTT. This gives the protein CAWSVGGGSGNTIYF.

V and J are TRBV28 and TRBJ1-6; no firm D call. V was clipped by 1 base and J by 5 bases, with 6 bases between them. Germline-derived CDR1 and CDR2 are MDHEN and SYDVKM. The CDR3 covers 14 residues. The CDR3 spells CASSLLGNNSPLHF. CDR3 sequence (DNA): TGTGCCAGCAGTTTATTGGGTAATAATTCACCCCTCCACTTT.

V usage is TRBV7-3 and J usage is TRBJ2-2, with D possibly matching TRBD1 (5 bases). The CDR3 runs to 16 residues. Germline CDR1 and CDR2: SGHTA and FQGTGA. Trimming cost V 1 base and J 5 bases, with 14 bases left between them. CDR3 sequence (DNA): TGTGCCAGCAGCTTAAGTAGTGGGGCAACGACCGGGGAGCTGTTTTTT. It codes for CASSLSSGATTGELFF.

V gene TRBV6-1 combines with J gene TRBJ1-5; D remains ambiguous. CDR3 length: 13 amino acids. The V gene's germline CDR1 is MNHNS and CDR2 SASEGT. Trimming took off 8 bases at V and 9 bases at J, with 17 bases between the two ends. CDR3 coding DNA: TGTGCCAGCTTTGGGCAGGACTTCGGGCCCCAGCATTTT. Translation: CASFGQDFGPQHF.

V and J are TRBV6-5 and TRBJ2-1; 8 bases are a match to TRBD2. Germline CDR1 and CDR2: MNHEY and SVGAGI. This CDR3 is 14 amino acids long. V lost 8 bases to trimming and J lost 4 bases; unmatched junction nucleotides: 7. The CDR3 region is CASGAGGPYNEQFF. The CDR3 DNA sequence: TGTGCCAGCGGGGCGGGGGGCCCGTACAATGAGCAGTTCTTC.

The chain uses TRBV29-1 and TRBJ2-1, with TRBD2 matching 13 bases. Germline V gene sequence: CDR1 SQVTM, CDR2 ANQGSEA. The V gene end was trimmed by 7 bases and the J gene end by 9 bases; junction bases not matched to a gene: 15. This CDR3 has 16 amino acids. In DNA, the CDR3 is TGCAGCGCCAAAAGGGGACTAGCGGGGTGGGGTGGTGAGCAGTTCTTC. It yields the protein CSAKRGLAGWGGEQFF.

V and J are TRBV5-4 and TRBJ2-7, with 7 bases matching TRBD1. Unmatched junction bases numbered 4, after V lost 2 bases and J lost 5 bases. Germline CDR1 SGHNT, CDR2 YYREEE (reference sequence). The CDR3 extends over 13 amino acids. CDR3 loop: CASSFGQGDEQYF. The CDR3 DNA is TGTGCCAGCAGCTTTGGGCAGGGGGACGAGCAGTACTTC.

The V gene is TRBV27, the J gene TRBJ1-5, with 10 bases fitting TRBD1. Germline V CDR1 and CDR2: MNHEY, SMNVEV (reference sequence). V was pared by 2 bases and J by 13 bases, with 8 bases of the junction left unmatched. The CDR3 is made up of 14 amino acids. The CDR3: CASSLRTGGSTQHF. The DNA for the CDR3 is TGTGCCAGCAGTTTAAGGACAGGGGGGTCGACTCAGCATTTT.

The chain is built from TRBV7-9 and TRBJ1-1, with 8 nucleotides matching TRBD1. V lost 4 bases to trimming and J lost 7 bases; unmatched junction nucleotides: 2. This CDR3 comprises 12 residues. The germline gives CDR1 SEHNR, CDR2 FQNEAQ (reference sequence). The CDR3 nucleotides are TGTGCCAGCAGCTGGACAGGGATTGAAGCTTTCTTT. Its protein is CASSWTGIEAFF.

This rearrangement joins TRBV7-2 to TRBJ2-5; no firm D call. Trimming shortened V by 6 bases and J by 9 bases, and 11 bases separated the two germline ends. The CDR3 runs 11 residues. Germline values: CDR1 SGHTA, CDR2 FQGNSA. In DNA form, the CDR3 reads TGTGCCAGCAGGGGTGAGCACGCCCAGTACTTC. It translates to CASRGEHAQYF.